Below are 23 T cell receptor beta chains sequenced from a single sample in a study of T cells after yellow fever vaccination. TCRdb fed the 5' RACE reads into MiXCR, producing one record per CDR3 protein. This table holds 300,000 to 350,000 distinct CDR3 sequences, 3% to 4.5% found once. The source was PBMCs, collected 5 days after the yellow fever booster vaccination. Receptors originate from a man in his late teens or twenties who received the YFV17D yellow fever vaccine.

The table lists this clonotype with many counts. The rearrangement links TRBV7-9 to TRBJ1-4; no clear D gene. CDR1 SEHNR and CDR2 FQNEAQ come from the germline V gene (reference sequence). This CDR3 has 13 residues. The germline V and J ends were trimmed by 4 bases and 4 bases, with 7 bases remaining between them. The CDR3 spells CASSSYLNEKLFF. For the CDR3, the DNA is TGTGCCAGCAGCTCTTACCTTAATGAAAAACTGTTTTTT. The full variable domain, rest sourced from reference TRBV7-9 and TRBJ1-4, is DTGVSQNPRHKITKRGQNVTFRCDPISEHNRLYWYRQTLGQGPEFLTYFQNEAQLEKSRLLSDRFSAERPKGSFSTLEIQRTEQGDSAMYLCASSSYLNEKLFFGSGTQLSVL.

This clonotype was seen many times. The chain recombines TRBV20-1 with TRBJ2-5, with no clear D. This CDR3 is 14 amino acids long. V dropped 0 bases and J dropped 4 bases, with 12 bases sitting between them. The germline V gene has CDR1 DFQATT and CDR2 SNEGSKA (reference sequence). The CDR3 sequence is CSARDHRGVETQYF. The CDR3 coding sequence is TGCAGTGCTAGAGATCATCGCGGAGTAGAGACCCAGTACTTC.

This clonotype was detected only a few times. The V call is TRBV7-2, the J call TRBJ1-5; D remains ambiguous. The germline V gene has CDR1 SGHTA and CDR2 FQGNSA. The CDR3 runs to 14 residues. Trimming left V 2 bases short and J 2 bases short, with 7 bases between. CDR3 protein: CASSLILGNQPQHF. The CDR3 coding sequence is TGTGCCAGCAGCTTAATTCTGGGCAATCAGCCCCAGCATTTT.

V is TRBV27 and J is TRBJ2-7, with TRBD2 identical over 7 bases. The CDR3 has 15 amino acids. J was trimmed by 2 bases and V by 5 bases; bases with no gene match: 9. Per the germline V gene, CDR1 is MNHEY and CDR2 is SMNVEV (reference sequence). For the CDR3, the DNA is TGTGCCAGCAGTCCCCGGACGGGAGGCCCCTACGAGCAGTACGTC. Protein product: CASSPRTGGPYEQYV.

This clonotype has a count of ten or more. The rearrangement links TRBV6-8 to TRBJ2-5, with TRBD1 matching 8 bases. The CDR3 consists of 16 residues. After removal of 4 bases from V and 0 bases from J, the junction contained 7 bases not matched to a gene. Per germline, CDR1 MNHGY and CDR2 SAAAGT. CDR3 DNA: TGTGCCAGCAGTTCTACTCCGGGACAGGACCAAGAGACCCAGTACTTC. Translating gives CASSSTPGQDQETQYF.

This clonotype was seen a few times. The rearrangement uses TRBV28 and TRBJ2-7; 8 nucleotides align to TRBD2. Germline-derived CDR1 and CDR2 are MDHEN and SYDVKM. CDR3 length equals 14 residues. V gave up 6 bases and J gave up 1 base; unmatched junction bases: 5. CDR3: CASRSGTSSYEQYV. The CDR3 DNA follows: TGTGCCAGCAGGTCCGGGACTAGTTCCTACGAGCAGTACGTC.

The sample holds a few counts of this clonotype. The chain links TRBV9 to TRBJ1-5; 7 bases are shared with TRBD1. This CDR3 is built from 17 residues. J was trimmed by 4 bases and V by 3 bases; bases with no gene match: 13. Looked up from germline, CDR1 is SGDLS and CDR2 is YYNGEE. CDR3 in DNA: TGTGCCAGCAGCGGGCCCCACAGGGGATGGAATAATCAGCCCCAGCATTTT. As protein: CASSGPHRGWNNQPQHF.

The table lists this clonotype with many counts. The rearrangement joins TRBV9 to TRBJ2-1, with D possibly TRBD2 on 6 matching bases. V was shortened by 5 bases and J by 3 bases, with 15 bases between the two germline ends. CDR3 length: 15 amino acids. Germline V lookup: CDR1 SGDLS, CDR2 YYNGEE. In DNA, the CDR3 is TGTGCCAGCAGTCCCTGGCGGGGAAACTACAATGAGCAGTTCTTC. It yields the protein CASSPWRGNYNEQFF.

This clonotype showed up many times. This rearrangement joins TRBV28 to TRBJ1-3; D gene ambiguous. The CDR3 covers 12 residues. Trimming stripped 3 bases from V and 8 bases from J, with 8 bases between. In germline, CDR1 is MDHEN, CDR2 SYDVKM. The CDR3 loop reads CASSFNRHTIYF. Written as DNA, the CDR3 is TGTGCCAGCAGTTTCAACAGACACACCATATATTTT.

This clonotype appeared a few times. The rearrangement links TRBV5-4 to TRBJ1-1; weak D call: TRBD1 (5 bases). This CDR3 is 14 amino acids long. V lost 2 bases, J lost 10 bases, and 18 bases lay in between. Germline-derived CDR1 and CDR2 are SGHNT and YYREEE (reference sequence). The CDR3 reads CASSFIGAFNGAFF. CDR3 in DNA: TGTGCCAGCAGCTTTATAGGGGCCTTTAACGGAGCTTTCTTT.

Ten or more counts support this clonotype. The V call is TRBV5-1, the J call TRBJ2-7; D assignment may be TRBD1 or TRBD2 (5 bases each). Germline CDR1 reads SGHRS; CDR2 reads YFSETQ. This CDR3 has 15 residues. The V gene lost 4 bases and the J gene lost 2 bases, with 16 bases spanning the gap. In nucleotides, the CDR3 is TGCGCCAGCAGCCAAACCGGGACCCCGACCTACGAGCAGTACGTC. Its protein is CASSQTGTPTYEQYV.

This clonotype was observed a few times. The V gene is TRBV5-1, the J gene TRBJ2-1; 7 bases agree with TRBD2. Germline V gene sequence: CDR1 SGHRS, CDR2 YFSETQ. The CDR3 is 14 residues long. The junction had 10 bases not matched to a gene; V was cut back by 4 bases and J by 9 bases. The CDR3, as DNA: TGCGCCAGCAGCACCGGAACTAGCGACCGTGAGCAGTTCTTC. It specifies CASSTGTSDREQFF. Complete variable domain (other parts from reference TRBV5-1 and TRBJ2-1): KAGVTQTPRYLIKTRGQQVTLSCSPISGHRSVSWYQQTPGQGLQFLFEYFSETQRNKGNFPGRFSGRQFSNSRSEMNVSTLELGDSALYLCASSTGTSDREQFFGPGTRLTVL.

There are a few counts of this clonotype. This chain connects TRBV4-3 to TRBJ2-7, with 9 nucleotides matching TRBD2. This CDR3 contains 13 residues. Trimming cost V 3 bases and J 6 bases; bases outside gene matches: 3. CDR1 is LGHNA, CDR2 YSLEER, per germline. As DNA, the CDR3 is TGCGCCAGCAGCCAGCGGCGGGGGGGCGAGCAGTACTTC. This encodes CASSQRRGGEQYF.

There are a few counts of this clonotype. The gene calls are TRBV4-1 and TRBJ2-2, with TRBD2 identical over 8 bases. Per germline, CDR1 MGHRA and CDR2 YSYEKL. The CDR3 is 17 amino acids. J was trimmed by 2 bases and V by 1 base; bases with no gene match: 6. CDR3 sequence: CASSQVGRGGNTGELFF. The DNA for the CDR3 is TGCGCCAGCAGCCAAGTTGGCCGGGGGGGTAACACCGGGGAGCTGTTTTTT.

This clonotype came up a few times. The J gene is TRBJ2-5, the V gene TRBV6-5; D is undetermined. The CDR3 sequence is 15 residues long. Between the trimmed V and J ends, which lost 0 bases and 5 bases, there was a span of 13 bases. Per germline, CDR1 MNHEY and CDR2 SVGAGI. Here the CDR3 DNA reads TGTGCCAGCAGTTACTCGACATTGGTTCGGGAGACCCAGTACTTC. Translation gives CASSYSTLVRETQYF.

J is TRBJ2-1 and V is TRBV7-6; 12 bases line up with TRBD2. V lost 7 bases and J lost 3; bases outside the gene matches: 7. Germline CDR1 SGHVS, CDR2 FNYEAQ. The CDR3 covers 16 residues. The chain's CDR3 is CASTPQTSGGYNEQFF. The CDR3 DNA is TGTGCCAGCACACCCCAGACTAGCGGGGGCTACAATGAGCAGTTCTTC.

In its sample, this clonotype was seen many times. This chain uses TRBV11-2 with TRBJ2-1; no clear D. The CDR3 totals 12 residues. In germline, CDR1 is SGHAT, CDR2 FQNNGV. With 5 bases removed from V and 10 bases from J, the gap between germline ends came to 12 bases. The DNA for the CDR3 is TGTGCCAGCAGCGGAGAAAATTTAGAGCAGTTCTTC. Amino acid sequence: CASSGENLEQFF. The full variable domain, completed using reference TRBV11-2 and TRBJ2-1, is EAGVAQSPRYKIIEKRQSVAFWCNPISGHATLYWYQQILGQGPKLLIQFQNNGVVDDSQLPKDRFSAERLKGVDSTLKIQPAKLEDSAVYLCASSGENLEQFFGPGTRLTVL.

This clonotype occurred many times. The chain carries TRBV7-9 and TRBJ2-7; 8 nucleotides match TRBD2. Germline CDR1 is SEHNR and CDR2 is FQNEAQ (reference sequence). This CDR3 spans 12 amino acids. This chain's CDR3 is CASSQSPGLEVV. CDR3 nucleotide sequence: TGTGCCAGCAGTCAGTCTCCGGGACTAGAAGTCGTC.

This clonotype was counted many times. The chain employs TRBV4-2 and TRBJ2-5, with 7 bases matching TRBD2. The germline CDR1 and CDR2 sequences are LGHNA and YNFKEQ. The CDR3 has 16 residues. The trim removed 3 bases at V and 4 bases at J, leaving 11 bases unmatched. The CDR3 spells CASSQPGGREVETQYF. The CDR3 coding sequence is TGTGCCAGCAGCCAGCCGGGAGGTAGGGAGGTAGAGACCCAGTACTTC.

This clonotype was detected a few times. This rearrangement joins TRBV6-5 to TRBJ2-1; TRBD2 matches at 8 bases. The CDR3 runs to 13 residues. CDR1 MNHEY and CDR2 SVGAGI come from the germline V gene. J gave up 5 bases and V 6 bases, and 3 bases lay outside the gene matches. The DNA of the CDR3 is TGTGCCAGCAGGCGGGGGGCCAACAATGAGCAGTTCTTC. Its translation is CASRRGANNEQFF.

This clonotype was recorded at least ten times. The chain is built from TRBV4-1 and TRBJ1-3; D is ambiguous. V dropped 1 base and J dropped 3 bases, with 19 bases sitting between them. The CDR3 contains 18 residues. Germline V gene sequence: CDR1 MGHRA, CDR2 YSYEKL. CDR3 amino acids: CASSQVLERRSLGNTIYF. In DNA, the CDR3 is TGCGCCAGCAGCCAAGTGCTAGAGAGACGGAGCCTTGGAAACACCATATATTTT.

A few counts support this clonotype. The chain couples TRBV7-3 to TRBJ2-3; D not certain. Deletions cut 1 base from V and 6 bases from J, with 11 bases between. The germline V gene encodes CDR1 SGHTA and CDR2 FQGTGA. The CDR3 consists of 14 residues. Here the CDR3 reads CASSLKTIPDTQYF. The CDR3 DNA reads TGTGCCAGCAGCTTAAAAACCATCCCCGATACGCAGTATTTT. The full variable domain, rest sourced from reference TRBV7-3 and TRBJ2-3, is GAGVSQTPSNKVTEKGKYVELRCDPISGHTALYWYRQSLGQGPEFLIYFQGTGAADDSGLPNDRFFAVRPEGSVSTLKIQRTERGDSAVYLCASSLKTIPDTQYFGPGTRLTVL.

This chain connects TRBV5-1 to TRBJ1-6, with 9 bases lining up with TRBD1. The CDR3 length is 14 residues. Trimming cost V 6 bases and J 9 bases; bases outside gene matches: 7. CDR1 and CDR2 (germline): SGHRS, YFSETQ. Here the CDR3 reads CASTPDRGGSPLHF. The CDR3 bases are TGCGCCAGCACCCCCGACAGGGGGGGTTCACCCCTCCACTTT. The variable domain in full, completed from reference TRBV5-1 and TRBJ1-6, reads KAGVTQTPRYLIKTRGQQVTLSCSPISGHRSVSWYQQTPGQGLQFLFEYFSETQRNKGNFPGRFSGRQFSNSRSEMNVSTLELGDSALYLCASTPDRGGSPLHFGNGTRLTVT.